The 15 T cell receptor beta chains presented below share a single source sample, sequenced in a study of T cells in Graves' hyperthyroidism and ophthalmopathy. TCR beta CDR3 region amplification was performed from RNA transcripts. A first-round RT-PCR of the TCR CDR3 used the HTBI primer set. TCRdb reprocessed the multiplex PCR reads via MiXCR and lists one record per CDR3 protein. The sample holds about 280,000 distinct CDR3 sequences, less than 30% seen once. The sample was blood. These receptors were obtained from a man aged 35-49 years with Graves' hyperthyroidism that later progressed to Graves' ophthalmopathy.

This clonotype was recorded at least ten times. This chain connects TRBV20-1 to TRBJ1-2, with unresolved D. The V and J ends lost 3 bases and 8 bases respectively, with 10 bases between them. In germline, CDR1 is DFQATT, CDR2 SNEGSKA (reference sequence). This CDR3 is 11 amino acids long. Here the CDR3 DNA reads TGCAGTGCTAGCTCTAACGTAGGCTACACCTTC. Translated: CSASSNVGYTF.

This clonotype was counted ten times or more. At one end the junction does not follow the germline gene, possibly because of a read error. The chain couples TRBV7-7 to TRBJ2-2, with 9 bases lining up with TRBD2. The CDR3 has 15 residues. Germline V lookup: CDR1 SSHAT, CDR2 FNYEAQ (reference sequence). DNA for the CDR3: TGTGCTAGCAGCTTAACCGGGACTAGCTCCGGGGAGCTGTTTTTT. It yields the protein CASSLTGTSSGELFF. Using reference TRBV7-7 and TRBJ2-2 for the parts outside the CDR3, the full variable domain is GAGVSQSPRYKVTKRGQDVTLRCDPISSHATLYWYQQALGQGPEFLTYFNYEAQPDKSGLPSDRFSAERPEGSISTLTIQRTEQRDSAMYRCASSLTGTSSGELFFGEGSRLTVL.

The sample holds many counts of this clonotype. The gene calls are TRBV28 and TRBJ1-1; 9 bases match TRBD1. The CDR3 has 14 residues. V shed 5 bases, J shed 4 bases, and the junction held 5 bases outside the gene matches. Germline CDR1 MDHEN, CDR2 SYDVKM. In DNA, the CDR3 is TGTGCCAGCAGTCTAGGGACAGGGCTCACTGAAGCTTTCTTT. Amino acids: CASSLGTGLTEAFF.

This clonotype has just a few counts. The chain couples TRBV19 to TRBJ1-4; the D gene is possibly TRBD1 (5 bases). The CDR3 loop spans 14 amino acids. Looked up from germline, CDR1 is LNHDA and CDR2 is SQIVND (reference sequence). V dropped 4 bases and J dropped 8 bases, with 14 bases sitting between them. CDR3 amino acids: CASSKRGFKEKLFF. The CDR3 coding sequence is TGTGCCAGTAGTAAGAGGGGCTTCAAAGAAAAACTGTTTTTT.

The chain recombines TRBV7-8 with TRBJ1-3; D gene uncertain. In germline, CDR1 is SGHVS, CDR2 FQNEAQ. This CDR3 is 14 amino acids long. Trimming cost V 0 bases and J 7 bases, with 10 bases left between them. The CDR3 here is CASSLAPPKNTIYF. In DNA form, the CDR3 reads TGTGCCAGCAGCTTAGCACCACCCAAGAACACCATATATTTT. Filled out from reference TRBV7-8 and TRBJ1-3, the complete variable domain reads GAGVSQSPRYKVAKRGQDVALRCDPISGHVSLFWYQQALGQGPEFLTYFQNEAQLDKSGLPSDRFFAERPEGSVSTLKIQRTQQEDSAVYLCASSLAPPKNTIYFGEGSWLTVV.

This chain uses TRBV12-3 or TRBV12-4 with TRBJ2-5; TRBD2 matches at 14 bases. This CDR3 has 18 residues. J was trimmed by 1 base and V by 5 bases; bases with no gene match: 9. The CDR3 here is CASSLSTTSGRAQETQYF. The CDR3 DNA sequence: TGTGCCAGCAGTCTATCTACGACTAGCGGGAGGGCCCAAGAGACCCAGTACTTC.

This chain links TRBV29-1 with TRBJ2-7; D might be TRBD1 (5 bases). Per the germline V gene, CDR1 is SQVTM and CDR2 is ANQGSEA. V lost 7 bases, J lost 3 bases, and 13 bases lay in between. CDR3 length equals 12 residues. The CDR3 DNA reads TGCAGCGCCATTGGACAAATCTACGAGCAGTACTTC. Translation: CSAIGQIYEQYF.

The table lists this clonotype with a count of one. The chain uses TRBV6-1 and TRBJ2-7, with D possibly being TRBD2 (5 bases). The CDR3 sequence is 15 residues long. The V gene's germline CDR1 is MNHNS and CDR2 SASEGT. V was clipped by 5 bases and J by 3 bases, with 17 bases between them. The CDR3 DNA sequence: TGTGCCAGCAGTAGCCGTGGGGAGAGGGACTACGAGCAGTACTTC. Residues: CASSSRGERDYEQYF.

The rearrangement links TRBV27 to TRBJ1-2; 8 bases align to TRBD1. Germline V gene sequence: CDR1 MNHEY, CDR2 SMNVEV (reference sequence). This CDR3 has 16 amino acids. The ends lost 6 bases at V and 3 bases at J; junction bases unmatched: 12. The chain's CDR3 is CASRTSDRGGDYGYTF. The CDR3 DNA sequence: TGTGCCAGCAGAACCTCCGACAGGGGTGGTGACTATGGCTACACCTTC.

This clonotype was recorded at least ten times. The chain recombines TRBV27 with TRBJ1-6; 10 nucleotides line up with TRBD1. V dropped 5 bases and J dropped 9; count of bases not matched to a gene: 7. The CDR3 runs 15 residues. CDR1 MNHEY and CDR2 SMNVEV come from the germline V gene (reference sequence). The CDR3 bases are TGTGCCAGCAGTCCTACCCGGACAGGGGGTTCACCCCTCCACTTT. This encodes CASSPTRTGGSPLHF.

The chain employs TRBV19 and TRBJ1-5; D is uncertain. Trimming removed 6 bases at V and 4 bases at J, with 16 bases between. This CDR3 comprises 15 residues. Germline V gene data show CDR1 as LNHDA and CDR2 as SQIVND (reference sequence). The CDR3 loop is CASRAGPRKNQPQHF. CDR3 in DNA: TGTGCCAGTAGGGCCGGGCCTCGAAAGAATCAGCCCCAGCATTTT. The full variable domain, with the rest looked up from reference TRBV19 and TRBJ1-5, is DGGITQSPKYLFRKEGQNVTLSCEQNLNHDAMYWYRQDPGQGLRLIYYSQIVNDFQKGDIAEGYSVSREKKESFPLTVTSAQKNPTAFYLCASRAGPRKNQPQHFGDGTRLSIL.

The CDR3 nucleotides read TGCGCCAGCAGCTTGCGAGCAGGGGTGAACACTGAAGCTTTCTTT. Translated: CASSLRAGVNTEAFF. J is TRBJ1-1 and V is TRBV5-1, with D possibly TRBD1 on 6 matching bases. Per the germline V gene, CDR1 is SGHRS and CDR2 is YFSETQ. V was shortened by 1 base and J by 0 bases, with 10 bases between the two germline ends. The CDR3 is made up of 15 amino acids. The full variable domain, completed using reference TRBV5-1 and TRBJ1-1, is KAGVTQTPRYLIKTRGQQVTLSCSPISGHRSVSWYQQTPGQGLQFLFEYFSETQRNKGNFPGRFSGRQFSNSRSEMNVSTLELGDSALYLCASSLRAGVNTEAFFGQGTRLTVV.

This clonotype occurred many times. The CDR3 DNA reads as TGCGCCAGCAGGTCCGGGACAGGGGGTCTGGCTTTCTTT. Translated: CASRSGTGGLAFF. The V gene is TRBV5-1, the J gene TRBJ1-1; 11 bases align to TRBD1. This CDR3 contains 13 residues. Germline V gives CDR1 SGHRS, CDR2 YFSETQ. V dropped 5 bases and J dropped 11; count of bases not matched to a gene: 8. The variable domain in full, with the rest retrieved from reference TRBV5-1 and TRBJ1-1, is KAGVTQTPRYLIKTRGQQVTLSCSPISGHRSVSWYQQTPGQGLQFLFEYFSETQRNKGNFPGRFSGRQFSNSRSEMNVSTLELGDSALYLCASRSGTGGLAFFGQGTRLTVV.

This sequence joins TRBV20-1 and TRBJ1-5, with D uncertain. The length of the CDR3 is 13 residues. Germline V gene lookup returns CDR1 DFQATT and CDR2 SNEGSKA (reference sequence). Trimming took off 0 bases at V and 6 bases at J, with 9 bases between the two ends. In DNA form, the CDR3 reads TGCAGTGCTAGAGATATTGGGAGTCAGCCCCAGCATTTT. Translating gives CSARDIGSQPQHF.

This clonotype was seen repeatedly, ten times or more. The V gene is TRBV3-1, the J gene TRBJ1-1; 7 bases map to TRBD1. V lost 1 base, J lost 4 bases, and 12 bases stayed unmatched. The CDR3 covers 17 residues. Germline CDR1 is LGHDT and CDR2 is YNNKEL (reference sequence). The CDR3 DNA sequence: TGTGCCAGCAGCCAAGTAGTTACAGGGGCCCCGGGCACTGAAGCTTTCTTT. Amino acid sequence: CASSQVVTGAPGTEAFF.